These 11 T cell receptor beta chains originate from one sample sequenced in a study of CD8 T cells in ankylosing spondylitis (dated 2017 in TCRdb). Library construction relied on 5' RACE. For sequencing, an Illumina HiSeq 2500 was employed. TCRdb trimmed public reads at Q25 via fastp, called clones via MiXCR and kept in-frame beta chains. Records with the same CDR3 protein are collapsed into one entry carrying the most frequent genes and DNA. Across this sample there are about 190,000 distinct CDR3 sequences, with roughly 13% seen only once. The ten largest clones represent approximately 9.9% of the sample. The sequenced material came from blood, either unsorted or a sorted T cell fraction (not recorded which). Receptors originate from a female donor with ankylosing spondylitis or in good health (not recorded which).

This clonotype showed up just a few times. The J gene is TRBJ2-7, the V gene TRBV10-3; D unresolved. The CDR3 contains 12 residues. CDR1 is ENHRY, CDR2 SYGVKD, per germline. The V gene lost 4 bases and the J gene lost 2 bases, with 6 bases spanning the gap. This CDR3 reads CAISGQTYEQYF. The CDR3 DNA reads TGTGCCATCAGTGGGCAAACCTACGAGCAGTACTTC.

V usage is TRBV7-2 and J usage is TRBJ1-1, with D unresolved. The germline V gene encodes CDR1 SGHTA and CDR2 FQGNSA. V shed 3 bases and J shed 0 bases, with 5 bases lying between them. There are 13 residues in the CDR3. The CDR3 DNA reads as TGTGCCAGCAGCTTCTGGGTGAACACTGAAGCTTTCTTT. As protein: CASSFWVNTEAFF.

This clonotype showed up many times. The chain recombines TRBV5-1 with TRBJ2-7; unclear D gene. Between the trimmed V and J ends, which lost 0 bases and 3 bases, there was a span of 10 bases. This CDR3 has 14 residues. Germline loops: CDR1 SGHRS, CDR2 YFSETQ. CDR3 in amino acids: CASSLGSVNYEQYF. In DNA form, the CDR3 reads TGCGCCAGCAGCTTGGGCAGCGTTAACTACGAGCAGTACTTC.

This clonotype appeared a few times. The J gene is TRBJ2-3, the V gene TRBV5-6, with a possible D match to TRBD1 (5 bases). Germline-derived CDR1 and CDR2 are SGHDT and YYEEEE. The CDR3 length is 14 residues. Trimming took off 4 bases at V and 1 base at J, with 10 bases between the two ends. CDR3 in amino acids: CASSEQGGTDTQYF. The CDR3 DNA reads as TGTGCCAGCAGCGAGCAAGGGGGCACAGATACGCAGTATTTT.

The chain uses TRBV20-1 and TRBJ2-7; 7 positions match TRBD1. Germline CDR1 is DFQATT and CDR2 is SNEGSKA (reference sequence). With V trimmed by 1 base and J by 2 bases, 2 bases remained unmatched. CDR3 length equals 13 residues. In DNA form, the CDR3 reads TGCAGTGCTAGAGGGGGGACAGCCTACGAGCAGTACTTC. Amino acids: CSARGGTAYEQYF.

At least ten counts were recorded for this clonotype. The chain recombines TRBV7-8 with TRBJ2-5; TRBD1 might be the D (5 bases). V lost 5 bases and J lost 1, with 14 bases in between. The CDR3 contains 15 residues. Per the germline V gene, CDR1 is SGHVS and CDR2 is FQNEAQ. The CDR3 nucleotides are TGTGCCAGCAGCCAGGGAAGGCGATTCCAAGAGACCCAGTACTTC. Encoded protein: CASSQGRRFQETQYF.

This clonotype has more than one count but fewer than ten. The V call is TRBV6-1, the J call TRBJ2-2; a possible D gene is TRBD1 (6 bases). This CDR3 is built from 12 residues. The V end lost 6 bases, the J end lost 6 bases, and 8 bases lay between the germline ends. Germline loops: CDR1 MNHNS, CDR2 SASEGT. CDR3 sequence: CASSWGPGELFF. CDR3 coding DNA: TGTGCCAGCAGCTGGGGGCCCGGGGAGCTGTTTTTT.

The table lists this clonotype with a count of one. The rearrangement uses TRBV12-3 or TRBV12-4 and TRBJ2-1; 7 bases are shared with TRBD2. The trim removed 4 bases at V and 6 bases at J, leaving 9 bases unmatched. This CDR3 region has 15 residues. The CDR3 loop reads CASSSQTSLGNEQFF. In DNA form, the CDR3 reads TGTGCCAGCAGTTCACAGACTAGCCTTGGCAATGAGCAGTTCTTC.

The rearrangement links TRBV5-5 to TRBJ1-5; maybe TRBD1 (6 bases). Looked up from germline, CDR1 is SGHKS and CDR2 is YYEKEE (reference sequence). Trimming removed 6 bases at V and 1 base at J, with 11 bases between. The CDR3 length is 14 residues. The CDR3 bases are TGTGCCAGCACCCCCCAGGGGAGCAATCAGCCCCAGCATTTT. This codes for CASTPQGSNQPQHF.

The chain has TRBV12-3 or TRBV12-4 and TRBJ1-2; possibly TRBD1 for D (6 bases). Trimming removed 3 bases at V and 4 bases at J, with 12 bases between. The CDR3 covers 14 residues. CDR3 sequence reads: CASSFQTGSYGYTF. As DNA, the CDR3 is TGTGCCAGCAGTTTTCAGACAGGATCCTATGGCTACACCTTC.

This clonotype has ten or more counts. The chain joins TRBV20-1 to TRBJ2-4, with D possibly matching TRBD1 (6 bases). Trimming removed 3 bases at V and 3 bases at J, with 12 bases between. The CDR3 loop spans 14 amino acids. Per germline, CDR1 DFQATT and CDR2 SNEGSKA (reference sequence). CDR3 DNA: TGCAGTGCTAGGGCAGGGGCTAACAAAAACATTCAGTACTTC. It is translated as CSARAGANKNIQYF.